This TCR beta chain came from a study of blood T cell repertoires in COVID-19. The assay was immunoSEQ multiplex PCR, and TCRdb's table has in-frame clones only and misses some. The data show 50,000 to 55,000 clones, 86% seen once. V lost 0 bases and J 3 bases, leaving 14 bases between the germline ends. CDR1 is MNHEY and CDR2 is SVGEGT in the germline V gene. This CDR3 comprises 16 residues. Material for sequencing was peripheral blood. V and J are TRBV6-2 or TRBV6-3 and TRBJ1-1; tentative D call: TRBD1 (6 bases). This TCR was recovered from a man at least 80 years old with acute or convalescent COVID-19. CDR3 sequence (DNA): TGTGCCAGCAGTTACTCGCGTAACAGGGCATACACTGAAGCTTTCTTT. Protein product: CASSYSRNRAYTEAFF.